This T cell receptor (beta chain) was sequenced in a study of blood T cell repertoires in COVID-19. For the study at large: The analysed material was cDNA or gDNA that came from T cells, B-cell-depleted T cells, or PBMCs.

The repertoire was sequenced with immunoSEQ multiplex PCR; TCRdb's copy has only in-frame clones and lacks some. The sample lists 75,000 to 100,000 clones, nearly 90% occurring once. J gave up 3 bases and V 3 bases, and 4 bases lay outside the gene matches. CDR3 size: 15 residues. CDR1 is SGDLS and CDR2 is YYNGEE in the germline V gene. The TCR originated in a man between 65 and 79 years old with acute or convalescent COVID-19. This rearrangement joins TRBV9 to TRBJ2-1, with 9 bases that match TRBD1. Sequencing was performed on peripheral blood. The CDR3 DNA reads TGTGCCAGCAGCGCTCCGGGACAGGGCTACAATGAGCAGTTCTTC. Translating it yields CASSAPGQGYNEQFF.